This record covers a single T cell receptor (beta chain). These data belong to a study of T-cell memory formation after mild COVID-19. V was trimmed by 2 bases and J by 2 bases, leaving 16 bases between them. This CDR3 spans 15 amino acids. Per germline, CDR1 GTSNPN and CDR2 SVGIG (reference sequence). TCRdb called the 5' RACE reads again in MiXCR, with one record for every CDR3 protein. This sample yields 300,000 to 400,000 distinct CDR3 sequences, of which under 15% are seen a single time; around 21% belongs to the top ten. This chain connects TRBV30 to TRBJ2-7; perhaps D is TRBD1 or TRBD2 (5 bases each). Sequencing was carried out using PBMCs or a T cell subset sorted from them (not recorded which). The clonotype originates from a man between 18 and 35 years old who had mild COVID-19 (a few samples of this study predate the infection). Cell type and time point are not known. The CDR3 region is CAWSISGTGTYEQYF. The CDR3 DNA follows: TGTGCCTGGAGTATATCCGGGACCGGAACCTACGAGCAGTACTTC.